The present entry profiles one T cell receptor beta chain with its context. The antigen remains unidentified. Here immunoSEQ multiplex PCR was the method, and the copy in TCRdb shows in-frame clones only, minus some. The sample shows about 63,000 clones, around 90% of them seen only once. The sample is drawn from a study of OX40 agonist ivuxolimab in advanced cancers. On the study more broadly: Melanoma, hepatocellular carcinoma, head and neck or renal cell cancer occurred in dose-escalation patients. Mean age approximately 66 years, range about 20 to 79; around 80% male. Study conclusions and caveats: On average, CD8+ T cells showed a greater number of expanded clones than CD4+. In the expanded peripheral T cells, antigen specificity was never determined.

Germline CDR1 and CDR2: LNHNV and YYDKDF (reference sequence). This CDR3 contains 15 residues. Trimming cost V 4 bases and J 2 bases; bases outside gene matches: 6. The chain recombines TRBV15 with TRBJ2-3, with 7 bases identical to TRBD1. The clonotype originates from an adult with an advanced solid tumor such as melanoma, head and neck, liver or kidney cancer. The sample consisted of CD4+ or CD8+ T cells sorted from blood, taken in a trial of the OX40 agonist ivuxolimab. CDR3 in amino acids: CATSTGDSHTDTQYF. Written as DNA, the CDR3 is TGTGCCACCAGCACCGGGGACAGCCACACAGATACGCAGTATTTT. Full variable domain (outside the CDR3, taken from reference TRBV15 and TRBJ2-3): DAMVIQNPRYQVTQFGKPVTLSCSQTLNHNVMYWYQQKSSQAPKLLFHYYDKDFNNEADTPDNFQSRRPNTSFCFLDIRSPGLGDTAMYLCATSTGDSHTDTQYFGPGTRLTVL.